One and the same sample provided the 25 T cell receptor beta chains below, sequenced in a study of T cells in women clearing cervical HPV infection. TCRdb's copy holds only in-frame clones and misses some; the assay was immunoSEQ multiplex PCR. The specimen's table records about 27,000 clones. Sequenced input: blood buffy coat. These receptors were collected from a woman between 18 and 70 years old with a cervical HPV16 infection that either progressed to CIN3+ or cleared (not recorded which).

CDR3 sequence: CASSGQGAPPAEQFF. The sequenced CDR3 bases are TGTGCCAGCAGTGGGCAGGGGGCCCCCCCCGCTGAG. The V call is TRBV2, the J call TRBJ2-1; 8 nucleotides align to TRBD1. The read gets to within 3 residues of the CDR3 end, and the germline J gene fills in the rest. V dropped 4 bases and J dropped 9; count of bases not matched to a gene: 11. Germline V lookup: CDR1 SNHLY, CDR2 FYNNEI. The CDR3 sequence is 15 residues long.

Comments on this clone: The CDR3 is cut off 3 residues early in the read; its end comes from the germline J gene. The chain couples TRBV14 to TRBJ2-2; D uncertain. This CDR3 has 13 amino acids. With 1 base removed from V and 5 bases from J, the gap between germline ends came to 5 bases. Germline V gene data show CDR1 as SGHDN and CDR2 as FVKESK. CDR3 protein: CASSQVQTGELFF. Partial CDR3 DNA: TGTGCCAGCAGCCAAGTTCAAACCGGGGAG.

As regards this clone: Relative to the germline gene, one junction end is altered; a read error may explain this. Read coverage stops 3 residues before the CDR3 terminus; the germline J gene supplies the remainder. The chain couples TRBV5-6 to TRBJ2-2; 14 bases align to TRBD2. Germline-derived CDR1 and CDR2 are SGHDT and YYEEEE. The CDR3 is 15 residues long. CDR3 amino acids: CASSRLAGGTGGLFF. Incomplete CDR3 DNA: TGTGCCAGCAGCCGACTAGCGGGAGGGACCGGGGGG.

Concerning this clone: The sequence runs out 3 residues before the end of the CDR3; the remainder is reconstructed from the germline J gene. This rearrangement joins TRBV18 to TRBJ1-1; the match to TRBD1 covers 10 bases. Losses at the gene ends were 2 bases for V and 5 bases for J; bases not matched to a gene: 8. The germline V gene encodes CDR1 KGHSH and CDR2 LQKENI. This CDR3 contains 16 residues. Partial CDR3 DNA: TGTGCCAGCTCACCATTGGGACAGGGGTCGGGGACTGAA. It specifies CASSPLGQGSGTE. The full CDR3 reads CASSPLGQGSGTEAFF.

Concerning this clone: Coverage ceases 3 residues before the CDR3 finishes, and the germline J gene fills in the end. J is TRBJ1-6 and V is TRBV2; 9 bases align to TRBD1. The germline V gene encodes CDR1 SNHLY and CDR2 FYNNEI. J was trimmed by 9 bases and V by 8 bases; bases with no gene match: 8. The CDR3 spans 14 residues. The sequenced part of the CDR3 DNA is TGTGCCAGCTGGGGACAGGGTAGGGGTTCACCC. Translation: CASWGQGRGSP. The entire CDR3 sequence reads CASWGQGRGSPLHF.

With regard to this clone: The sequence runs out 3 residues before the end of the CDR3; the remainder is reconstructed from the germline J gene. V usage is TRBV30 and J usage is TRBJ2-7; possibly TRBD1 for D (5 bases). The CDR3 consists of 13 residues. The germline gives CDR1 GTSNPN, CDR2 SVGIG (reference sequence). The V and J ends lost 0 bases and 4 bases respectively, with 10 bases between them. The CDR3 bases that were read are TGTGCCTGGAGTGTAACAGGCCTGTACGAG. It encodes CAWSVTGLYE. The full CDR3 is CAWSVTGLYEQYF.

Notes on this clone: The DNA ends 3 residues before the CDR3 does, and the rest of the CDR3 is filled in from the germline J gene. This sequence joins TRBV18 and TRBJ2-3; 8 nucleotides align to TRBD1. CDR1 is KGHSH, CDR2 LQKENI, per germline. The CDR3 loop spans 15 amino acids. The CDR3 region is CASSGQGGGDQPQYF. The covered CDR3 bases are TGTGCCAGCTCAGGACAGGGCGGAGGGGATCAGCCG. The complete variable domain, with remaining parts taken from reference TRBV18 and TRBJ2-3, reads NAGVMQNPRHLVRRRGQEARLRCSPMKGHSHVYWYRQLPEEGLKFMVYLQKENIIDESGMPKERFSAEFPKEGPSILRIQQVVRGDSAAYFCASSGQGGGDQPQYFGPGTRLTVL.

A remark on this clone: Sequencing ends 3 residues short of the CDR3 end; the germline J gene provides the rest. The V gene is TRBV10-1, the J gene TRBJ2-7, with TRBD2 identical over 9 bases. The length of the CDR3 is 16 residues. The J segment lost 0 bases and the V segment lost 3 bases, leaving 6 bases of the junction unmatched. Germline loops: CDR1 WNHNN, CDR2 SYGVQD (reference sequence). The CDR3 reads CASSEESGGHSYEQYF. The part of the CDR3 DNA that was read is TGCGCCAGCAGTGAAGAAAGCGGGGGGCACTCCTACGAG.

On this clone itself: The read halts 3 residues ahead of the CDR3 end, with the missing end drawn from the germline J gene. The chain has TRBV10-3 and TRBJ2-1; TRBD1 agrees at 7 bases. The CDR3 sequence is 17 residues long. Trimming cost V 1 base and J 2 bases; bases outside gene matches: 8. Germline V gene data show CDR1 as ENHRY and CDR2 as SYGVKD. The CDR3 here is CAISELGGAGAYNEQFF. CDR3 DNA (partial): TGTGCCATCAGTGAGTTAGGGGGCGCAGGGGCCTACAATGAG.

Turning to this clone: Read coverage stops 3 residues before the CDR3 terminus; the germline J gene supplies the remainder. The V gene is TRBV18, the J gene TRBJ2-2; weak D call: TRBD2 (6 bases). The CDR3 totals 14 residues. Germline CDR1 is KGHSH and CDR2 is LQKENI. CDR3 DNA, as far as it was read: TGTGCCAGCTCACCGGAGGGGATGGGATCACCG. Its protein product is CASSPEGMGSP. The entire CDR3 sequence reads CASSPEGMGSPLFF.

Points on this clone: The CDR3 end lies 3 residues beyond the end of the read and is filled in from the germline J gene. The chain employs TRBV19 and TRBJ2-1; 10 bases match TRBD2. This CDR3 spans 15 amino acids. J was trimmed by 8 bases and V by 7 bases; bases with no gene match: 11. CDR1 and CDR2 from the germline V gene are LNHDA and SQIVND (reference sequence). The covered CDR3 bases are TGTGCCAGTAATCGAGGGACTAGCGTGTTGGATGAG. It translates to CASNRGTSVLDE. The entire CDR3 reads CASNRGTSVLDEQFF.

The DNA read from the CDR3 is TGCAGCGTTCGTGGGAGCGGGGGTATTGCAGATACG. Translation gives CSVRGSGGIADT. The full CDR3 protein is CSVRGSGGIADTQYF. This sequence joins TRBV29-1 and TRBJ2-3, with 8 bases aligning to TRBD2. The read terminates 3 residues ahead of where the CDR3 ends, so the germline J gene completes it. CDR1 and CDR2 (germline): SQVTM, ANQGSEA. Trimming took 5 bases from V and 4 from J; bases not matched to a gene: 11. The CDR3 runs 15 residues.

Comment on this clone: The read stops 3 residues short of the end of the CDR3; the missing end is completed from the germline J gene. This chain links TRBV5-4 with TRBJ2-3; 8 nucleotides line up with TRBD2. After removal of 4 bases from V and 5 bases from J, the junction contained 0 bases not matched to a gene. CDR1 and CDR2 from the germline V gene are SGHNT and YYREEE (reference sequence). The CDR3 runs 12 residues. CDR3 bases read: TGTGCCAGCAGCCTAGCGGGAGATACG. Residues: CASSLAGDT. The CDR3 in full is CASSLAGDTQYF.

Remarks on this clone: The sequence runs out 3 residues before the end of the CDR3; the remainder is reconstructed from the germline J gene. The chain has TRBV19 and TRBJ2-7; D unresolved. This CDR3 is built from 13 residues. With 5 bases removed from V and 2 bases from J, the gap between germline ends came to 10 bases. In germline, CDR1 is LNHDA, CDR2 SQIVND (reference sequence). Here the CDR3 reads CASSPPEAYEQYF. The sequenced CDR3 bases are TGTGCCAGTAGTCCCCCAGAAGCCTACGAG.

Details on this clone: The CDR3 end lies 3 residues beyond the end of the read and is filled in from the germline J gene. The chain links TRBV20-1 to TRBJ2-1, with D tentatively TRBD2 (6 bases). Trimming removed 4 bases at V and 8 bases at J, with 18 bases between. In germline, CDR1 is DFQATT, CDR2 SNEGSKA (reference sequence). This CDR3 contains 14 residues. CDR3 bases read: TGCAGTGCTACACGCCCGGCGGGGAGAGATGAG. Amino acids: CSATRPAGRDE. In full, the CDR3 is CSATRPAGRDEQFF.

Of note for this clone: The read gets to within 3 residues of the CDR3 end, and the germline J gene fills in the rest. The J gene is TRBJ2-7, the V gene TRBV20-1; 9 bases are a match to TRBD2. The CDR3 consists of 15 residues. CDR1 is DFQATT and CDR2 is SNEGSKA in the germline V gene (reference sequence). With 3 bases clipped from V and 2 bases from J, the junction kept 8 bases outside the gene matches. CDR3 sequence reads: CSARDASGITYEQYF. The DNA read from the CDR3 is TGCAGTGCTAGGGACGCTAGCGGGATCACCTACGAG.

Details on this clone: The read terminates 3 residues ahead of where the CDR3 ends, so the germline J gene completes it. The rearrangement joins TRBV18 to TRBJ2-3; D is possibly TRBD1 (5 bases). CDR1 is KGHSH, CDR2 LQKENI, per germline. The CDR3 spans 15 residues. Here the CDR3 reads CASSPQDKRNQPQYF. CDR3 DNA (partial): TGTGCCAGCTCACCACAGGACAAACGCAATCAGCCG.

Comment on this clone: From the germline J gene comes the end of the CDR3, since the read stops 3 residues before it. The gene calls are TRBV5-1 and TRBJ1-1; unclear D gene. Trimming took 3 bases from V and 1 from J, leaving 13 bases between them. The germline V gene encodes CDR1 SGHRS and CDR2 YFSETQ. CDR3 length equals 15 residues. The sequenced CDR3 bases are TGCGCCAGCAGCTCTCTTCTTACGGGGAACACTGAA. It encodes CASSSLLTGNTE. The CDR3, in full, reads CASSSLLTGNTEAFF.

About this clone: The sequenced fragment ends 3 residues before the CDR3 boundary, so the rest is inferred from the germline J gene. The V and J genes are TRBV2 and TRBJ1-2, with D possibly being TRBD1 (5 bases). The CDR3 consists of 13 residues. Germline V lookup: CDR1 SNHLY, CDR2 FYNNEI. The sequenced part of the CDR3 DNA is TGTGCCAGCGGGGGGGTAGGAACCTACGAC. Its translation is CASGGVGTYD. The full CDR3 is CASGGVGTYDYTF. Supplemented by reference TRBV2 and TRBJ1-2, the full variable domain reads EPEVTQTPSHQVTQMGQEVILRCVPISNHLYFYWYRQILGQKVEFLVSFYNNEISEKSEIFDDQFSVERPDGSNFTLKIRSTKLEDSAMYFCASGGVGTYDYTFGSGTRLTVV.

With respect to this clone: The sequence runs out 3 residues before the end of the CDR3; the remainder is reconstructed from the germline J gene. The chain recombines TRBV5-4 with TRBJ2-7; 9 positions agree with TRBD2. Germline CDR1 and CDR2: SGHNT and YYREEE (reference sequence). The junction had 8 bases not matched to a gene; V was cut back by 9 bases and J by 1 base. The CDR3 has 14 amino acids. The CDR3 here is CAMARLAGSYEQYF. The CDR3 bases that were read are TGTGCCATGGCGAGGCTAGCGGGGTCCTACGAG.

About this clone: Read coverage stops 3 residues before the CDR3 terminus; the germline J gene supplies the remainder. J is TRBJ2-7 and V is TRBV7-3; 7 bases agree with TRBD2. The germline CDR1 and CDR2 sequences are SGHTA and FQGTGA. V shed 5 bases and J 6 bases; nucleotides not matched to a gene: 4. The CDR3 spans 12 residues. The sequenced part of the CDR3 DNA is TGTGCCAGCAGCCCGCCGGGGGGCGAG. Amino acid sequence: CASSPPGGE. The complete CDR3 protein is CASSPPGGEQYF.

Comments on this clone: The read comes to an end 3 residues before the CDR3 does, leaving the germline J gene to fill in the end. The chain has TRBV29-1 and TRBJ2-7, with TRBD1 as a possible D gene (6 bases). There are 13 residues in the CDR3. Germline CDR1 reads SQVTM; CDR2 reads ANQGSEA. The V gene lost 5 bases and the J gene lost 0 bases, with 11 bases spanning the gap. CDR3 DNA (partial): TGCAGCGTTTCTACGACAGGCTCCTACGAG. Protein product: CSVSTTGSYE. The CDR3 in its entirety is CSVSTTGSYEQYF.

As concerns this clone: With the read ending 3 residues before the CDR3 end, the germline J gene is used to fill in that end. The chain employs TRBV5-1 and TRBJ2-4, with 9 bases fitting TRBD1. The germline V gene has CDR1 SGHRS and CDR2 YFSETQ. The length of the CDR3 is 16 residues. With V trimmed by 0 bases and J by 1 base, 2 bases remained unmatched. The covered CDR3 bases are TGCGCCAGCAGCTTGGACAGGGGGCAGGCCAAAAACATT. Its translation is CASSLDRGQAKNI. Given in full, the CDR3 is CASSLDRGQAKNIQYF.

A remark on this clone: The read terminates 3 residues ahead of where the CDR3 ends, so the germline J gene completes it. The V and J genes are TRBV5-1 and TRBJ1-1, with TRBD1 matching over 7 bases. Germline-derived CDR1 and CDR2 are SGHRS and YFSETQ. V was pared by 5 bases and J by 0 bases, with 7 bases of the junction left unmatched. The CDR3 runs 15 residues. CDR3 bases read: TGCGCCAGCAGAGATGACAGGGTCATGAACACTGAA. Protein: CASRDDRVMNTE. The entire CDR3 is CASRDDRVMNTEAFF.

As regards this clone: The read ends 3 residues shy of where the CDR3 ends; the end is completed using the germline J gene. V usage is TRBV7-9 and J usage is TRBJ2-5; 9 nucleotides match TRBD2. From germline, CDR1 is SEHNR and CDR2 FQNEAQ (reference sequence). Trimming took 4 bases from V and 6 from J; bases not matched to a gene: 9. CDR3 size: 15 residues. The DNA read from the CDR3 is TGTGCCAGCAGCTCCGGACCAGCGGGGGGTAAGACC. As protein: CASSSGPAGGKT. Given in full, the CDR3 is CASSSGPAGGKTQYF.